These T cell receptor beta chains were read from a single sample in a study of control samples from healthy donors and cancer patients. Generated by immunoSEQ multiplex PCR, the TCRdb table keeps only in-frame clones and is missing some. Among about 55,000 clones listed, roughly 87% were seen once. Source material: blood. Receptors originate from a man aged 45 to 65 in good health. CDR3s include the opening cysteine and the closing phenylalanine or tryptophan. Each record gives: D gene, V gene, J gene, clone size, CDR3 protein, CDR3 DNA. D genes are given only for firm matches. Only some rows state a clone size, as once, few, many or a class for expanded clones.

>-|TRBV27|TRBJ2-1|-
CASRAASDYNEQFF
TGTGCCAGCAGAGCAGCTAGCGATTACAATGAGCAGTTCTTC
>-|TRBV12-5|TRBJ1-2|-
CASGLVRVGIDGYTF
TGTGCTAGTGGTTTGGTACGGGTGGGGATAGATGGCTACACCTTC
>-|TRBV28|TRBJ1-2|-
CASSSIGDGYGYTF
TGTGCCAGCAGTTCAATAGGGGATGGCTATGGCTACACCTTC
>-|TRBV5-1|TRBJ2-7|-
CASSLGGATYEQYF
TGCGCCAGCAGCTTGGGAGGGGCGACTTACGAGCAGTACTTC
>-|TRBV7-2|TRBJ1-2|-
CASSTRGMGGYTF
TGTGCCAGCAGTACACGCGGGATGGGAGGCTACACCTTC
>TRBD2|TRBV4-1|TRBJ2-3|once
CASSLGTSGSTDTQYF
TGCGCCAGCAGCCTCGGGACTAGCGGTAGCACAGATACGCAGTATTTT
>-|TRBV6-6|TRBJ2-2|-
CASGRENTGELFF
TGTGCCAGTGGCCGGGAGAACACCGGGGAGCTGTTTTTT
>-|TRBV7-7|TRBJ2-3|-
CASSPATGFTDTQYF
TGTGCTAGCAGCCCTGCTACCGGGTTCACAGATACGCAGTATTTT
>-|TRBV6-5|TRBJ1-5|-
CASAPQWDQPQHF
TGTGCCAGCGCTCCCCAGTGGGATCAGCCCCAGCATTTT
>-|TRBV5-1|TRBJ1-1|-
CASRIGEGNTEAFF
TGCGCCAGCAGAATAGGGGAGGGTAACACTGAAGCTTTCTTT
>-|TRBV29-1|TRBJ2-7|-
CSVDIGAYEQYF
TGCAGCGTTGATATCGGGGCTTACGAGCAGTACTTC
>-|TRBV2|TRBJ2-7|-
CASSEGGWGEQYF
TGTGCCAGCAGTGAAGGGGGTTGGGGCGAGCAGTACTTC
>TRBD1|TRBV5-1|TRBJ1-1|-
CASSSQQGAHTEAFF
TGCGCCAGCAGCAGTCAACAGGGGGCGCACACTGAAGCTTTCTTT
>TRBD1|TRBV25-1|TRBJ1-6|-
CASLGQGNNSPLHF
TGTGCCAGCTTAGGACAGGGGAATAATTCACCCCTCCACTTT
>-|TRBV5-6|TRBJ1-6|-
CASSSYRAGQSPLHF
TGTGCCAGCAGCTCTTACAGGGCCGGGCAGTCACCCCTCCACTTT
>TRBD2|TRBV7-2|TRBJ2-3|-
CASRVAGHTDTQYF
TGTGCCAGCAGGGTAGCGGGGCACACAGATACGCAGTATTTT
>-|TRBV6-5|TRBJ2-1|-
CASSRGADREQFF
TGTGCCAGCTCCCGCGGGGCCGACAGGGAGCAGTTCTTC
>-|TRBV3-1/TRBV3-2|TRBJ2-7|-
CASSQVNREQYF
TGTGCCAGCAGCCAAGTTAATCGAGAGCAGTACTTC
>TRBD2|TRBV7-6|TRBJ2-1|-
CASSLGTSSYNEQFF
TGTGCCAGCAGCCTGGGGACTAGCTCCTACAATGAGCAGTTCTTC
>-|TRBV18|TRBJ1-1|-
CASSPPGVESTEAFF
TGTGCCAGCTCACCACCGGGGGTTGAGAGCACTGAAGCTTTCTTT
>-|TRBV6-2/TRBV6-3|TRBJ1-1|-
CASSYVMNTEAFF
TGTGCCAGCAGTTACGTAATGAACACTGAAGCTTTCTTT
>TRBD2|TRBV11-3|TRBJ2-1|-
CASNPNAGLGTSGTSGEQFF
TGTGCCAGCAACCCAAACGCCGGGCTCGGGACTAGCGGGACTTCGGGTGAGCAGTTCTTC
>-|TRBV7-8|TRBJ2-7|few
CASSEPRTYEQYF
TGTGCCAGCAGCGAGCCCCGGACCTACGAGCAGTACTTC
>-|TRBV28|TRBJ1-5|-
CASSLTSAAGQPQHF
TGTGCCAGCAGTTTAACCTCTGCGGCGGGACAGCCCCAGCATTTT
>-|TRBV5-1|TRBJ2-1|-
CASSLVSGLSYNEQFF
TGCGCCAGCAGCTTGGTTTCGGGCCTCTCCTACAATGAGCAGTTCTTC
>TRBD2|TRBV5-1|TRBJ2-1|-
CASSSPGLAGVNEQFF
TGCGCCAGCAGCTCCCCGGGACTAGCGGGAGTAAATGAGCAGTTCTTC
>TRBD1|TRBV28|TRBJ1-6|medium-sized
CASSERISRGRNSPLHF
TGTGCCAGCAGTGAGAGGATTTCTAGGGGGCGGAATTCACCCCTCCACTTT
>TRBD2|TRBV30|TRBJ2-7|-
CAWSGRLAGVHEQYF
TGTGCCTGGAGTGGACGACTAGCGGGAGTTCACGAGCAGTACTTC
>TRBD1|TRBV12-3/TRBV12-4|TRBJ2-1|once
CATRTGDYNEQFF
TGTGCCACCCGGACAGGGGACTACAATGAGCAGTTCTTC
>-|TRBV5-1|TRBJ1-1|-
CASRVGARNTEAFF
TGCGCCAGCAGAGTCGGGGCCAGGAACACTGAAGCTTTCTTT
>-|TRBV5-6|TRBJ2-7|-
CASSLRGPTYEQYF
TGTGCCAGCAGCTTGAGGGGACCAACCTACGAGCAGTACTTC
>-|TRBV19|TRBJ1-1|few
CASSIRGQGGTEAFF
TGTGCCAGTAGTATACGCGGGCAGGGTGGGACTGAAGCTTTCTTT
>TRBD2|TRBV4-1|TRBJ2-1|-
CASSWGLAGDEQFF
TGCGCCAGCAGCTGGGGACTAGCGGGAGACGAGCAGTTCTTC
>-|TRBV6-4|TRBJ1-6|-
CASSEDYNSPLHF
TGTGCCAGCAGTGAAGACTATAATTCACCCCTCCACTTT
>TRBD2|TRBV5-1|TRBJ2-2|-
CASSGAGELYAGLAVTGELFF
TGCGCCAGCAGCGGGGCAGGAGAACTCTACGCTGGACTAGCGGTCACCGGGGAGCTGTTTTTT
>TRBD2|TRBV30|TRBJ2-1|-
CAWRLAGVYYNEQFF
TGTGCCTGGAGACTAGCGGGAGTGTACTACAATGAGCAGTTCTTC
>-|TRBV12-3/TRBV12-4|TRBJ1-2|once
CASSFFRDGYTF
TGTGCCAGCAGTTTCTTCAGGGATGGCTACACCTTC
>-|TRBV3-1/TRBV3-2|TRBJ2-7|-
CASSQGPGVYEQYF
TGTGCCAGCAGCCAAGGTCCAGGGGTCTACGAGCAGTACTTC
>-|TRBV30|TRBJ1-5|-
CAWSVAGVDQPQHF
TGTGCCTGGAGTGTAGCAGGAGTCGATCAGCCCCAGCATTTT
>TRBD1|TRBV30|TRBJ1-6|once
CAWSVTRVQGAGSPLHF
TGTGCCTGGAGTGTAACGCGGGTACAGGGGGCGGGTTCACCCCTCCACTTT
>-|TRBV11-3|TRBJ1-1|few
CASSLGVMNTEAFF
TGTGCCAGCAGCTTAGGGGTGATGAACACTGAAGCTTTCTTT
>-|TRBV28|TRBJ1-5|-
CAINSFEGVGNQPQHF
TGTGCCATCAATTCGTTTGAGGGAGTAGGCAATCAGCCCCAGCATTTT